This T cell receptor (beta chain) emerged from a study of T-cell reconstitution after alpha-beta-depleted transplantation in children. Preparation of the TCRbeta library involved a method that used unique molecular identifiers. Via MiXCR, TCRdb re-called the PCR reads, giving one row per CDR3 protein. The sample yields about 600,000 distinct CDR3 sequences, roughly a tenth seen once. CDR3 length equals 15 residues. V dropped 0 bases and J dropped 3 bases, with 11 bases sitting between them. In germline, CDR1 is DFQATT, CDR2 SNEGSKA (reference sequence). This clonotype occurred many times. The source material was PBMCs from the stem cell graft donor, sampled from the stem cell graft. The TCR comes from a human donor who donated a stem cell graft to a child with acute myeloid leukemia. The chain recombines TRBV20-1 with TRBJ2-2; TRBD2 is a possible D gene (5 bases). The CDR3 bases are TGCAGTGCTAGAGATTCATCGAGGGACACCGGGGAGCTGTTTTTT. Its translation: CSARDSSRDTGELFF.